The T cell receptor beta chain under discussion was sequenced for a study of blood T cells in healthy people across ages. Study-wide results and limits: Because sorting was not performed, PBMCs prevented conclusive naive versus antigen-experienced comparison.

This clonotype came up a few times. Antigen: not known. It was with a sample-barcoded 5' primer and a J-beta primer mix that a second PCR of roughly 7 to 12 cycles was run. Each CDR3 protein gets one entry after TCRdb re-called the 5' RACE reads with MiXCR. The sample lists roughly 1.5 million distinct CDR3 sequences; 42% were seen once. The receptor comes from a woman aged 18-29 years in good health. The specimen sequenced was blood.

As DNA, the CDR3 is TGTGCCATCACCGAAACCGGGACAGGGGTCCACGAGCAGTACTTC. The encoded protein is CAITETGTGVHEQYF. This chain links TRBV10-3 with TRBJ2-7, with 10 bases identical to TRBD1. Germline V gives CDR1 ENHRY, CDR2 SYGVKD. The CDR3 consists of 15 residues. V trimming: 7 bases; J trimming: 5 bases; junction bases outside the gene matches: 11.